This is a list of T cell receptor beta chains from one sample in a study of post-analysis software for immune sequencing data. TCRdb analysed the PCR reads with MiXCR anew, one entry per CDR3 protein. Among around 500,000 distinct CDR3 sequences listed, around a third were seen once. Input material: blood. The origin of the receptors is a girl aged 2-17 years with multiple sclerosis. Each CDR3 is given with its conserved first and last residue. The D gene is left open where the match is weak. Where a row states a size, it is once, few, many or the class of an expanded clone; other rows omit it.

V	J	D	size	CDR3	DNA
TRBV29-1	TRBJ1-2	TRBD1	few	CSAGQGATNYGYTF	TGCAGCGCCGGACAGGGGGCGACGAACTATGGCTACACCTTC
TRBV7-9	TRBJ1-1	.	.	CASSYGSTDTEAFF	TGTGCCAGCAGCTACGGGTCAACGGACACTGAAGCTTTCTTT
TRBV9	TRBJ2-7	.	.	CASSVEQGSYEQYF	TGTGCCAGCAGCGTAGAACAGGGCTCCTACGAGCAGTACTTC
TRBV10-3	TRBJ1-2	.	few	CATRATQSRNGYTF	TGTGCCACCCGGGCGACACAGTCTAGGAATGGCTACACCTTC
TRBV5-1	TRBJ1-1	.	many	CASSLLGGTEAFF	TGCGCCAGCAGCTTGTTAGGAGGAACTGAAGCTTTCTTT
TRBV25-1	TRBJ1-6	.	.	CASSKDSSNSPLHF	TGTGCCAGCAGCAAGGACAGCAGCAATTCACCCCTCCACTTT
TRBV7-9	TRBJ2-7	TRBD1	once	CASSSQGQGSEQYF	TGTGCCAGCAGCAGCCAGGGACAGGGGAGCGAGCAGTACTTC
TRBV27	TRBJ2-4	TRBD2	.	CASRPSGGAENIQYF	TGTGCCAGCAGACCTAGCGGGGGGGCGGAAAACATTCAGTACTTC
TRBV12-3/TRBV12-4	TRBJ2-7	.	once	CASSFSQNSYEQYF	TGTGCCAGCAGTTTTTCCCAAAACTCCTACGAGCAGTACTTC
TRBV29-1	TRBJ2-3	.	.	CSAGSGTDTQYF	TGCAGCGCAGGCTCAGGGACAGATACGCAGTATTTT
TRBV5-1	TRBJ2-3	.	.	CASSLGGTVDTQYF	TGCGCCAGCAGCTTGGGGGGGACGGTGGATACGCAGTATTTT
TRBV20-1	TRBJ2-7	.	.	CSARWAAYEQYF	TGCAGTGCTAGATGGGCTGCCTACGAGCAGTACTTC
TRBV11-1	TRBJ2-3	.	.	CASRADWDTDTQYF	TGTGCCAGCAGGGCTGATTGGGACACGGATACGCAGTATTTT
TRBV15	TRBJ2-1	TRBD1	.	CATSRDPPGQGYNEQFF	TGTGCCACCAGCAGAGACCCTCCGGGACAGGGCTACAATGAGCAGTTCTTC
TRBV20-1	TRBJ2-3	TRBD2	.	CSARDRTGRGRGTDTQYF	TGCAGTGCTAGAGACCGAACGGGGAGGGGAAGAGGCACAGATACGCAGTATTTT
TRBV11-2	TRBJ2-7	.	few	CASSLPLGATYEQYF	TGTGCCAGCAGCTTACCCCTCGGCGCAACCTACGAGCAGTACTTC
TRBV5-1	TRBJ2-5	TRBD1	few	CASSTSLDRGRETQYF	TGCGCCAGCAGCACTTCTTTGGACAGGGGAAGGGAGACCCAGTACTTC
TRBV20-1	TRBJ2-1	TRBD1	.	CSARLRGLHSLYNEQFF	TGCAGTGCTAGGCTCAGGGGGCTCCACTCCCTCTACAATGAGCAGTTCTTC
TRBV20-1	TRBJ2-7	.	.	CSARGSTYEQYF	TGCAGTGCTAGGGGGTCCACCTACGAGCAGTACTTC
TRBV3-1	TRBJ1-1	TRBD1	.	CASSRRQGSMNTEAFF	TGTGCCAGCAGTCGCCGACAGGGAAGTATGAACACTGAAGCTTTCTTT
TRBV29-1	TRBJ2-7	TRBD1	few	CSSNLPRDSSYEQYF	TGCAGCTCCAACCTTCCCCGGGACAGCTCCTACGAGCAGTACTTC
TRBV29-1	TRBJ2-3	.	.	CSVERGVGTDTQYF	TGCAGCGTTGAACGAGGGGTTGGCACAGATACGCAGTATTTT
TRBV5-1	TRBJ1-3	.	.	CASSAGLDGNTIYF	TGCGCCAGCAGTGCTGGTCTCGATGGAAACACCATATATTTT
TRBV6-2/TRBV6-3	TRBJ1-5	.	.	CASSETGKQPQHF	TGTGCCAGCAGTGAAACAGGGAAGCAGCCCCAGCATTTT
TRBV5-1	TRBJ1-2	.	.	CASSLVGHGYTF	TGCGCCAGCAGCTTGGTTGGACACGGCTACACCTTC